Each of the 27 T cell receptor beta chains below was sequenced from the same sample in a study of tumor and adjacent non-tumor tissue in lung cancer. RNA was extracted from bulk tissue without any cell sorting. The normal lung tissue was taken more than 3 cm from the tumor edge. Three rounds of nested PCR, following a modified ARM-PCR protocol, produced the TCRbeta library. TCRdb re-called the multiplex PCR reads with MiXCR, one entry per CDR3 protein. The data contain over 100,000 distinct CDR3 sequences, over 55% of them singletons. Material: distant non-tumor lung tissue. Receptor source: a man in his sixties with non-small cell lung cancer.

Concerning this clonotype: The junction and the germline gene differ at one end; a read error may be behind it. The chain recombines TRBV7-9 with TRBJ2-7; D not certain. The V gene's germline CDR1 is SEHNR and CDR2 FQNEAQ (reference sequence). The CDR3 sequence is 12 residues long. CDR3 region: CVSSSGTYEQYF. The CDR3, as DNA: TGTGTCAGCAGCTCGGGCACTTACGAGCAGTACTTC.

By share, this clonotype ranks as medium-sized. DNA for the CDR3: TGCAGCGTTGAAGGGGAACCCAGTTATGGCTACACCTTC. It encodes CSVEGEPSYGYTF. The rearrangement uses TRBV29-1 and TRBJ1-2; D gene ambiguous. CDR1 SQVTM and CDR2 ANQGSEA come from the germline V gene. This CDR3 is built from 13 residues. The V and J ends lost 1 base and 5 bases respectively, with 11 bases between them.

Of note for this clonotype: Relative to the germline gene, one junction end is altered; a read error may explain this. The V call is TRBV20-1, the J call TRBJ2-1, with D possibly TRBD2 on 7 matching bases. Germline lookup yields CDR1 DFQATT and CDR2 SNEGSKA (reference sequence). The CDR3 sequence is 15 residues long. CDR3 amino acids: CSVGGGLAGYNEKFF. The CDR3 bases are TGCAGTGTTGGGGGGGGGCTAGCAGGATACAATGAGAAGTTCTTC.

Points on this clonotype: A junction end diverges from the germline sequence, so it may reflect a read error. This chain connects TRBV6-1 to TRBJ2-1; no definite D call. In germline, CDR1 is MNHNS, CDR2 SASEGT. CDR3 length: 13 residues. CDR3 nucleotide sequence: TGTGCCAGTAGTGAAGCTGGCCACAACGAGCAGTTCTTC. Its translation: CASSEAGHNEQFF.

As regards this clonotype: A much larger clone lies one base from this, so it may be a read error. The conserved phenylalanine or tryptophan normally closing the CDR3 is absent here, so this likely arose from a read error. The J gene is TRBJ1-1, the V gene TRBV5-1; unclear D gene. The V end lost 7 bases, the J end lost 2 bases, and 9 bases lay between the germline ends. The CDR3 sequence is 12 residues long. CDR1 and CDR2 from the germline V gene are SGHRS and YFSETQ. The CDR3 here is CASSGSNTEAFL. The CDR3 coding sequence is TGCGCCAGCTCCGGGAGTAACACTGAAGCTTTCCTT.

With regard to this clonotype: One junction end does not reproduce the germline sequence, and a read error may be involved. This chain joins TRBV20-1 and TRBJ2-5; D is ambiguous. There are 12 residues in the CDR3. CDR1 and CDR2 (germline): DFQATT, SNEGSKA (reference sequence). The CDR3 DNA follows: TGCATTGCTAGAGATTTCCAAGAGACCCAGTACTTC. Translating gives CIARDFQETQYF.

Turning to this clonotype: Its ends do not fully match the called genes, so a read error is possible. The genes are TRBV29-1 and TRBJ1-3; a weak D match, TRBD1 (6 bases). Per the germline V gene, CDR1 is SQVTM and CDR2 is ANQGSEA. The CDR3 consists of 13 residues. The CDR3 DNA reads TGCAGGGTCTGGGGGGCCTCTGGGAACACCATATATTTT. This translates into CRVWGASGNTIYF.

In the case of this clonotype: A read error may produce the germline difference seen at one junction end. The rearrangement uses TRBV10-2 and TRBJ2-7, with 9 bases that match TRBD1. CDR3 length equals 14 residues. Per the germline V gene, CDR1 is WSHSY and CDR2 is SAAADI. CDR3 sequence reads: CASNHNHTGGEQYF. The CDR3 DNA follows: TGCGCCAGCAACCACAACCATACAGGGGGCGAGCAATACTTC.

Points on this clonotype: This may arise from a read error, as a much more abundant clone is one base away. This rearrangement joins TRBV6-5 to TRBJ2-3; the D is unclear. Trimming stripped 10 bases from V and 2 bases from J, with 7 bases between. The CDR3 spans 11 residues. Germline V CDR1 and CDR2: MNHEY, SVGAGI. The CDR3 bases are TGTGCCAACAGCCACACAGATACGCAGTATTTT. Translated: CANSHTDTQYF.

On this clonotype: At one boundary the junction diverges from the germline segment, which might be a read error. This chain connects TRBV11-2 to TRBJ1-6, with D perhaps matching TRBD1 (5 bases). Looked up from germline, CDR1 is SGHAT and CDR2 is FQNNGV. The CDR3 sequence is 15 residues long. CDR3 amino acids: CVGSFSGSDNTPLHF. As DNA, the CDR3 is TGTGTCGGCAGCTTTTCAGGGAGTGATAATACACCCCTCCACTTT. The complete variable domain, with remaining parts taken from reference TRBV11-2 and TRBJ1-6, reads EAGVAQSPRYKIIEKRQSVAFWCNPISGHATLYWYQQILGQGPKLLIQFQNNGVVDDSQLPKDRFSAERLKGVDSTLKIQPAKLEDSAVYLCVGSFSGSDNTPLHFGNGTRLTVT.

This clonotype showed up many times. The V call is TRBV6-1, the J call TRBJ1-5; D remains ambiguous. CDR3 length equals 17 residues. Germline CDR1 reads MNHNS; CDR2 reads SASEGT. Trimming took 0 bases from V and 2 from J, leaving 14 bases between them. CDR3 nucleotide sequence: TGTGCCAGCAGTGAAGCTTCCTCGGGAAATGGCAATCAGCCCCAGCATTTT. Protein sequence: CASSEASSGNGNQPQHF.

This clonotype appeared many times. The chain is built from TRBV28 and TRBJ2-7; D is undetermined. The germline V gene encodes CDR1 MDHEN and CDR2 SYDVKM. The CDR3 covers 12 residues. V was cut by 3 bases and J by 7 bases, with 10 bases left in between. CDR3 loop: CASSLSSREQYF. The CDR3 nucleotides read TGTGCCAGCAGTTTGTCCAGCCGGGAGCAGTACTTC. The full variable domain, in which reference TRBV28 and TRBJ2-7 provide the parts outside the CDR3, is DVKVTQSSRYLVKRTGEKVFLECVQDMDHENMFWYRQDPGLGLRLIYFSYDVKMKEKGDIPEGYSVSREKKERFSLILESASTNQTSMYLCASSLSSREQYFGPGTRLTVT.

This chain connects TRBV14 to TRBJ2-1; perhaps D is TRBD1 or TRBD2 (5 bases each). Gene TRBJ2-7 matches the end of the DNA better, so the J call may be wrong. The CDR3 sequence is 12 residues long. CDR1 is SGHDN, CDR2 FVKESK, per germline. This CDR3 is CASSRLRGEQYF. As DNA, the CDR3 is TGTGCCAGCAGCCGACTGAGGGGTGAGCAGTACTTC.

As concerns this clonotype: Just one base apart from a much larger clone, this may be a read error. The rearrangement uses TRBV7-8 and TRBJ1-2; 7 bases agree with TRBD1. Germline loops: CDR1 SGHVS, CDR2 FQNEAQ. CDR3 length: 14 amino acids. CDR3 in DNA: TGTGTCAGCAGCTTAGTAGACAGGGCGCGGGGCTACACCTTC. It codes for CVSSLVDRARGYTF.

Note on this clonotype: A read error may account for a junction end that differs from germline. V and J are TRBV6-5 and TRBJ2-7; D might be TRBD2 (5 bases). The CDR3 consists of 16 residues. Per the germline V gene, CDR1 is MNHEY and CDR2 is SVGAGI. The CDR3 region is CASSYRRTGRRSEQHF. Here the CDR3 DNA reads TGTGCCAGCAGTTACCGGAGGACTGGGAGAAGGAGCGAGCAGCACTTC.

This clonotype occurred a few times. A much larger clone lies a single base off, so this may be a read error. The V gene is TRBV6-1, the J gene TRBJ1-5; possible D gene TRBD1, 5 bases. Per germline, CDR1 MNHNS and CDR2 SASEGT. V lost 3 bases, J lost 5 bases, and 11 bases lay in between. CDR3 length: 14 amino acids. The CDR3 loop reads CASSDAGYYQPQHF. Written as DNA, the CDR3 is TGTGCCAGCAGTGACGCAGGGTACTATCAGCCCCAGCATTTT.

This clonotype came up a few times. The rearrangement joins TRBV28 to TRBJ2-4; D is unresolved. The CDR3 extends over 15 amino acids. Trimming shortened V by 7 bases and J by 4 bases, and 17 bases separated the two germline ends. The germline CDR1 and CDR2 sequences are MDHEN and SYDVKM. CDR3 DNA sequence: TGTGCCAGCACCTCGCTTACGGACGGGAAAAACATTCAGTACTTC. The encoded protein is CASTSLTDGKNIQYF. Supplemented by reference TRBV28 and TRBJ2-4, the full variable domain reads DVKVTQSSRYLVKRTGEKVFLECVQDMDHENMFWYRQDPGLGLRLIYFSYDVKMKEKGDIPEGYSVSREKKERFSLILESASTNQTSMYLCASTSLTDGKNIQYFGAGTRLSVL.

Note on this clonotype: Compared with germline, one end of the junction differs, possibly owing to a read error. The genes are TRBV6-2 or TRBV6-3 and TRBJ2-2; 10 nucleotides agree with TRBD2. CDR1 and CDR2 (germline): MNHEY, SVGEGT. The CDR3 length is 16 residues. In DNA, the CDR3 is TGTGCCAGCATAACCGGACTAGCGGTAGAGACCGAGGAGCTGCTTTTT. This encodes CASITGLAVETEELLF.

With respect to this clonotype: The junction departs from the called germline gene at one end, perhaps through a read error. The CDR3 DNA follows: TGTGCCAGCACCCCAACTATCGGGGGTTACAATAAGCAGTTCTTC. Translating it yields CASTPTIGGYNKQFF. V and J are TRBV28 and TRBJ2-1, with D perhaps TRBD2 (6 bases). Germline CDR1 is MDHEN and CDR2 is SYDVKM. This CDR3 region has 15 residues.

Many counts were recorded for this clonotype. The rearrangement uses TRBV12-3 or TRBV12-4 and TRBJ2-5; D unresolved. This CDR3 spans 15 amino acids. The V gene lost 7 bases and the J gene lost 1 base, with 16 bases spanning the gap. The CDR3 bases are TGTGCCAGCAATATTAAGGGCTCCCTCCAAGAGACCCAGTACTTC. This gives the protein CASNIKGSLQETQYF.

In the case of this clonotype: Here the CDR3 omits its conserved ending phenylalanine or tryptophan, so a read error is the likely source. No DNA is shown, since the ends of the CDR3 on it are uncertain; the CDR3 is the one TCRdb lists. This rearrangement joins TRBV11-3 to TRBJ2-1; TRBD2 is the table's D call, not checked against the DNA. The CDR3 extends over 14 residues, inclusive of both ends. The germline V gene encodes CDR1 SGHNT and CDR2 YENEEA. The CDR3 sequence is CASSWEGLANEKFL.

The chain uses TRBV7-9 and TRBJ2-1, with D maybe TRBD2 (6 bases). The germline V gene has CDR1 SEHNR and CDR2 FQNEAQ (reference sequence). CDR3 length: 14 amino acids. Trimming took 8 bases from V and 2 from J, leaving 13 bases between them. Written as DNA, the CDR3 is TGTGCCAGCGGCTCCGGGGGAGCCTACAATGAGCAGTTCTTC. Residues: CASGSGGAYNEQFF.

This clonotype was seen a handful of times. A much larger clone differs by one base, so this may be a read error. The chain couples TRBV7-3 to TRBJ2-3; D may be TRBD2 (6 bases). The V gene's germline CDR1 is SGHTA and CDR2 FQGTGA. The CDR3 spans 19 residues. With 4 bases removed from V and 0 bases from J, the gap between germline ends came to 23 bases. The DNA of the CDR3 is TGTGCCAGCAGCTCGAAATATCGACTAGACCCTATTAGCACAGATACGCAGTATTTT. Protein product: CASSSKYRLDPISTDTQYF. Full variable domain (remainder filled in from reference TRBV7-3 and TRBJ2-3): GAGVSQTPSNKVTEKGKYVELRCDPISGHTALYWYRQSLGQGPEFLIYFQGTGAADDSGLPNDRFFAVRPEGSVSTLKIQRTERGDSAVYLCASSSKYRLDPISTDTQYFGPGTRLTVL.

The chain recombines TRBV12-3 or TRBV12-4 with TRBJ1-1; D is unclear. Trimming left V 7 bases short and J 4 bases short, with 10 bases between. The CDR3 consists of 12 residues. In nucleotides, the CDR3 is TGTGCCAGCACCATGGTGGGCACTGAAGCTTTCTTT. This gives the protein CASTMVGTEAFF.

This clonotype came up many times. The genes are TRBV28 and TRBJ1-6, with D possibly being TRBD1 (5 bases). Germline V gene sequence: CDR1 MDHEN, CDR2 SYDVKM. CDR3 length: 14 amino acids. Trimming took 2 bases from V and 9 from J, leaving 11 bases between them. CDR3: CASSLPGLSSPLHF. The DNA of the CDR3 is TGTGCCAGCAGTTTACCGGGACTTAGTTCACCCCTCCACTTT.

A note on this clonotype: An end of the junction does not agree with germline; a read error may underlie this. The genes are TRBV28 and TRBJ2-1; D unclear. The CDR3 covers 12 residues. CDR1 is MDHEN and CDR2 is SYDVKM in the germline V gene. The CDR3, as DNA: TGTGCCAGCAGTCCCTGGGGTGATGGGCAGTTCTTT. Translated, it gives CASSPWGDGQFF.

This clonotype was seen a few times. The V and J genes are TRBV20-1 and TRBJ2-1; D perhaps matches TRBD2 (6 bases). There are 14 residues in the CDR3. Germline V gene lookup returns CDR1 DFQATT and CDR2 SNEGSKA (reference sequence). V was cut by 0 bases and J by 8 bases, with 14 bases left in between. The CDR3 reads CSARDCRRLDEQFF. CDR3 sequence (DNA): TGCAGTGCTAGAGATTGCCGGAGACTAGATGAGCAGTTCTTC.